One and the same sample provided the 10 T cell receptor beta chains below, sequenced in a study of blood T cell repertoires in COVID-19. Clones were sequenced by immunoSEQ multiplex PCR, and TCRdb holds only the in-frame ones, with some missing. This table holds about 62,000 clones, around 87% found once. Material: peripheral blood. Receptor source: a woman aged 60-75 years with COVID-19, enrolled during active disease.

In nucleotides, the CDR3 is TGTGCCAGCAGCCAAGACTCCCAAATAGCTAACTATGGCTACACCTTC. Protein sequence: CASSQDSQIANYGYTF. V gene TRBV4-2 combines with J gene TRBJ1-2, with D unresolved. V gave up 0 bases and J gave up 0 bases, with 11 bases separating them. The CDR3 length is 16 residues. Germline V CDR1 and CDR2: LGHNA, YNFKEQ.

The table lists this clone with a count of one. CDR3 DNA sequence: TGTGCCAGCAGCGTAGCGACAGATACGGGACTAGCGGGAGGAGGAGGCTACGAGCAGTACTTC. It specifies CASSVATDTGLAGGGGYEQYF. The gene calls are TRBV9 and TRBJ2-7, with TRBD2 matching over 15 bases. The CDR3 runs to 21 residues. Germline trimming cut 0 bases from V and 3 bases from J; bases unmatched to any gene: 16. Germline CDR1 and CDR2: SGDLS and YYNGEE.

The chain employs TRBV6-5 and TRBJ2-4; D remains unclear. Trimming stripped 0 bases from V and 2 bases from J, with 8 bases between. Germline CDR1 reads MNHEY; CDR2 reads SVGAGI. The CDR3 consists of 15 residues. The CDR3 spells CASSYSRISKNIQYF. CDR3 DNA sequence: TGTGCCAGCAGTTACTCGAGAATATCCAAAAACATTCAGTACTTC.

The V gene is TRBV7-3, the J gene TRBJ1-1, with 7 bases aligning to TRBD1. In germline, CDR1 is SGHTA, CDR2 FQGTGA. V lost 4 bases and J lost 1; bases outside the gene matches: 3. The CDR3 sequence is 14 residues long. The CDR3 DNA reads as TGTGCCAGCAGCTCCGGGACAGCGAACACTGAAGCTTTCTTT. Translation gives CASSSGTANTEAFF.

This sequence joins TRBV25-1 and TRBJ2-1; D gene uncertain. V lost 3 bases and J 0 bases, leaving 12 bases between the germline ends. This CDR3 is built from 16 residues. Germline lookup yields CDR1 MGHDK and CDR2 SYGVNS. Written as DNA, the CDR3 is TGTGCCAGCAGTGACACTCTGGAGTACTCCTACAATGAGCAGTTCTTC. Protein sequence: CASSDTLEYSYNEQFF.

The chain recombines TRBV30 with TRBJ1-1, with 7 bases that match TRBD1. With 3 bases clipped from V and 2 bases from J, the junction kept 3 bases outside the gene matches. CDR1 and CDR2 from the germline V gene are GTSNPN and SVGIG (reference sequence). The CDR3 consists of 13 residues. CDR3 loop: CAWRTGTNTEAFF. The CDR3 bases are TGTGCCTGGAGGACAGGGACCAACACTGAAGCTTTCTTT.

J is TRBJ2-7 and V is TRBV7-8; unclear D gene. Germline V CDR1 and CDR2: SGHVS, FQNEAQ. There are 14 residues in the CDR3. Between the trimmed V and J ends, which lost 1 base and 2 bases, there was a span of 9 bases. CDR3 sequence (DNA): TGTGCCAGCAGCTTAGGGCTCACAACCTACGAGCAGTACTTC. Residues: CASSLGLTTYEQYF. Complete variable domain (other parts from reference TRBV7-8 and TRBJ2-7): GAGVSQSPRYKVAKRGQDVALRCDPISGHVSLFWYQQALGQGPEFLTYFQNEAQLDKSGLPSDRFFAERPEGSVSTLKIQRTQQEDSAVYLCASSLGLTTYEQYFGPGTRLTVT.

The V and J genes are TRBV5-6 and TRBJ2-7, with D perhaps TRBD2 (5 bases). The CDR3 sequence is 15 residues long. From germline, CDR1 is SGHDT and CDR2 YYEEEE. The V and J ends lost 2 bases and 2 bases respectively, with 14 bases between them. The CDR3 protein is CASSFRRETTYEQYF. As DNA, the CDR3 is TGTGCCAGCAGCTTTAGAAGGGAGACAACCTACGAGCAGTACTTC.

The chain recombines TRBV2 with TRBJ2-7; 7 nucleotides match TRBD2. Per the germline V gene, CDR1 is SNHLY and CDR2 is FYNNEI. This CDR3 has 16 amino acids. The ends lost 5 bases at V and 0 bases at J; junction bases unmatched: 10. The CDR3 loop reads CASSLGGGEISYEQYF. Here the CDR3 DNA reads TGTGCCAGCAGTTTGGGGGGAGGGGAGATCTCCTACGAGCAGTACTTC.

The chain couples TRBV6-2 or TRBV6-3 to TRBJ2-2; the D gene is possibly TRBD1 (5 bases). CDR3 length: 14 amino acids. Deletions cut 6 bases from V and 7 bases from J, with 15 bases between. The germline V gene encodes CDR1 MNHEY and CDR2 SVGEGT. This chain's CDR3 is CASSAGWGSGELFF. The CDR3 DNA sequence: TGTGCCAGCAGCGCAGGGTGGGGCAGCGGGGAGCTGTTTTTT.